Listed below are T cell receptor beta chains from one sample, sequenced in a study of technical replicates of blood from a handful of donors. Clones were sequenced by immunoSEQ multiplex PCR, and TCRdb holds only the in-frame ones, with some missing. The sample contains about 85,000 clones, about 94% of which appear only once. Sequenced input: T cells isolated from PBMCs. Receptor source: a human donor in good health. Each CDR3 is given with its conserved first and last residue. Fields, in order: CDR3 protein, V gene, D gene. The D gene is left open where the match is weak.

CASSEVGTYYGYTF | TRBV6-1 | .
CASCPEAGSSYEQYF | TRBV5-1 | .
CASSPRQASYEQYF | TRBV5-1 | .
CASSSSLTSTGELFF | TRBV5-4 | .
CSVAGGGDEQYF | TRBV29-1 | TRBD2
CASSLTSGRNSPLHF | TRBV7-3 | .
CASIPIELRDSHFYEQYF | TRBV28 | TRBD1
CASSASTGGNQPQHF | TRBV5-1 | .
CASTQLGSSTEAFF | TRBV9 | .
CASRQTGGYSPLHF | TRBV6-1 | .
CASSYRQGGNTIYF | TRBV6-5 | .
CASSDPPGGVYTEAFF | TRBV6-1 | .
CASSGTQGEQYF | TRBV9 | .
CASSIARVNTGELFF | TRBV27 | .
CASSFERDTEAFF | TRBV7-9 | .
CASSVDPGLGTEAFF | TRBV9 | .
CASSDWGQNYGYTF | TRBV6-5 | TRBD1
CASSPGGVGREAFF | TRBV5-4 | .
CATSGRQGAYNEQFF | TRBV15 | TRBD1
CASSPQGNEQFF | TRBV9 | TRBD1
CSVFPGGEAKNIQYF | TRBV29-1 | TRBD2
CASSPKGDSIYRTIYF | TRBV4-1 | TRBD1
CASSPGQVGNQPQHF | TRBV18 | .
CASSKLGSGRDLETQYF | TRBV21-1 | .
CASSPGRSGRADTQYF | TRBV28 | TRBD2
CASKRGWFEEQYF | TRBV5-8 | .
CASSHSAGLLNYGYTF | TRBV27 | .
CAWLGPAQGAYGYTF | TRBV30 | TRBD1
CASSTGTSGGARDTQYF | TRBV19 | TRBD2
CASSRPGLGPNEQFF | TRBV6-5 | .
CSGETEAFF | TRBV20-1 | .
CASSYGVVGEYGYTF | TRBV6-6 | .
CASITGGLGDTQYF | TRBV28 | TRBD2
CASTRPNTDTQYF | TRBV27 | .
CASSFGNSGVTGELFF | TRBV27 | .
CASSVGARVGTDTQYF | TRBV11-3 | .
CASSRQVGENYGYTF | TRBV19 | .
CASTSTSGGYNEQFF | TRBV9 | TRBD2
CASSLGLAADTQYF | TRBV7-2 | TRBD2
CASSLAGTGDEKLFF | TRBV5-4 | TRBD1
CASSAGTAPSYNEQFF | TRBV27 | .
CASSGGDRGNTEAFF | TRBV19 | TRBD1
CASSTGQPYGYTF | TRBV28 | .
CASSPPGQAAEKLFF | TRBV18 | TRBD1